The T cell receptor beta chain described here comes from a study of blood T cells in healthy people across ages. General observations from the study: Naive T cell percentage and TCR beta diversity correlated strongly.

The use of a sample-barcoded 5' primer and a J-beta primer mix characterized a second PCR of roughly 6 to 12 cycles. TCRdb ran MiXCR on the 5' RACE reads and lists one entry per CDR3 protein. The sample holds around 650,000 distinct CDR3 sequences; around 32% are singletons and the top ten take 15% to 17%. The CDR3 spans 16 residues. Germline V CDR1 and CDR2: SGHTA, FQGNSA. The J segment lost 7 bases and the V segment lost 0 bases, leaving 8 bases of the junction unmatched. As to this clonotype: Its antigen is still unknown. A read error is possible here, since a much larger clone lies one base away.

Every sample had a minimum of 6.5 million PBMCs isolated. The J gene is TRBJ2-7, the V gene TRBV7-2; the match to TRBD2 covers 11 bases. The sequence derives from a woman aged 80 or over in good health. Sequenced sample: blood. The CDR3 here is CASSLAGSGGANEQYF. In DNA form, the CDR3 reads TGTGCCAGCAGCTTAGCGGGTAGCGGGGGGGCCAATGAGCAGTACTTC.